Below, 26 T cell receptor beta chains from the same sample are listed, as sequenced in a study of CD8 T cells in ankylosing spondylitis. Study-level results: Characteristic, it appeared, of ankylosing spondylitis blood was a TCR beta motif of eight or nine highly homologous variants.

These receptors lack a known antigen. MiXCR, run by TCRdb on the 5' RACE reads, gives a single entry per CDR3 protein. The sample lists over 400,000 distinct CDR3 sequences, roughly 25% occurring once. Sequenced material: blood, either unsorted or a sorted T cell fraction (not recorded which). These receptors were obtained from a male donor with ankylosing spondylitis.

The chain uses TRBV20-1 and TRBJ1-1; D is ambiguous. CDR1 is DFQATT and CDR2 is SNEGSKA in the germline V gene (reference sequence). CDR3 length equals 14 residues. V dropped 6 bases and J dropped 3 bases, with 17 bases sitting between them. CDR3 sequence (DNA): TGCAGTGCCATGTCTGGGTTTACGGACACTGAAGCTTTCTTT. Translation: CSAMSGFTDTEAFF.

Many counts were recorded for this clonotype. V and J are TRBV6-5 and TRBJ2-7; 8 nucleotides agree with TRBD2. CDR3 length: 17 residues. The V gene end was trimmed by 3 bases and the J gene end by 4 bases; junction bases not matched to a gene: 14. In germline, CDR1 is MNHEY, CDR2 SVGAGI. The CDR3 DNA follows: TGTGCCAGCAGTTATGGGGTTAGCGGGAATACCGTGTACGAGCAGTACGTC. Translated: CASSYGVSGNTVYEQYV.

This clonotype was counted once. The chain has TRBV28 and TRBJ1-2; D gene uncertain. The germline CDR1 and CDR2 sequences are MDHEN and SYDVKM. This CDR3 is built from 13 residues. Deletions cut 2 bases from V and 4 bases from J, with 8 bases between. Written as DNA, the CDR3 is TGTGCCAGCAGTTTAAGAAAAAGCTATGGCTACACCTTC. Protein: CASSLRKSYGYTF.

V gene TRBV5-1 combines with J gene TRBJ2-7; 7 bases are shared with TRBD1. V trimming: 0 bases; J trimming: 2 bases; junction bases outside the gene matches: 2. This CDR3 has 14 residues. Germline CDR1 and CDR2: SGHRS and YFSETQ. CDR3: CASSLEGGPYEQYV. DNA for the CDR3: TGCGCCAGCAGCTTGGAAGGGGGCCCCTACGAGCAGTACGTC.

The chain carries TRBV12-3 or TRBV12-4 and TRBJ2-1, with D unclear. This CDR3 comprises 13 residues. Deletions cut 2 bases from V and 7 bases from J, with 9 bases between. The CDR3 spells CASSLWQTNEQFF. As DNA, the CDR3 is TGTGCCAGCAGTTTATGGCAAACTAATGAGCAGTTCTTC.

J is TRBJ2-3 and V is TRBV5-1, with a weak D call TRBD1 (6 bases). The germline V gene encodes CDR1 SGHRS and CDR2 YFSETQ. The CDR3 has 15 amino acids. The V and J ends lost 4 bases and 7 bases respectively, with 19 bases between them. CDR3 protein: CASSHGQSLGYTQYF. In DNA form, the CDR3 reads TGCGCCAGCAGCCATGGACAGTCCTTGGGCTATACGCAGTATTTT.

This rearrangement joins TRBV5-1 to TRBJ1-1; D not certain. Trimming took off 1 base at V and 1 base at J, with 8 bases between the two ends. The germline gives CDR1 SGHRS, CDR2 YFSETQ. The CDR3 sequence is 14 residues long. CDR3 nucleotides: TGCGCCAGCAGCTTGACCTCTGGGAACACTGAAGCTTTCTTT. Its protein product is CASSLTSGNTEAFF.

The rearrangement links TRBV30 to TRBJ1-6, with D hard to call. V was shortened by 8 bases and J by 0 bases, with 11 bases between the two germline ends. This CDR3 region has 14 residues. The V gene's germline CDR1 is GTSNPN and CDR2 SVGIG (reference sequence). The CDR3 region is CAVQESSYNSPLHF. The CDR3, as DNA: TGTGCCGTCCAGGAGAGCTCCTATAATTCACCCCTCCACTTT.

This clonotype occurred a few times. The rearrangement joins TRBV3-1 to TRBJ2-1; D is perhaps TRBD2 (6 bases). The ends were cut back, 4 bases at V and 3 bases at J, with 16 bases in the middle. The CDR3 runs 16 residues. CDR1 and CDR2 (germline): LGHDT, YNNKEL (reference sequence). The CDR3 protein is CASSPRGMSGYNEQFF. The CDR3 DNA follows: TGTGCCAGCAGCCCGCGGGGTATGAGCGGCTACAATGAGCAGTTCTTC.

The chain joins TRBV29-1 to TRBJ1-1, with 11 bases matching TRBD1. Looked up from germline, CDR1 is SQVTM and CDR2 is ANQGSEA. The CDR3 extends over 15 amino acids. V shed 4 bases, J shed 2 bases, and the junction held 6 bases outside the gene matches. CDR3 nucleotide sequence: TGCAGCGTTGGATGGACAGGGGGCCTCAACACTGAAGCTTTCTTT. This translates into CSVGWTGGLNTEAFF.

The chain joins TRBV7-2 to TRBJ2-5; 11 positions match TRBD2. The germline V gene has CDR1 SGHTA and CDR2 FQGNSA. Unmatched junction bases numbered 9, after V lost 5 bases and J lost 4 bases. The CDR3 extends over 16 amino acids. This CDR3 is CASSVSGRAGGETQYF. The CDR3 DNA reads TGTGCCAGCAGCGTTAGCGGGAGGGCCGGAGGAGAGACCCAGTACTTC.

In its sample, this clonotype was seen a few times. V usage is TRBV3-1 and J usage is TRBJ2-3; D unclear. V lost 2 bases to trimming and J lost 4 bases, with 10 bases between them. The CDR3 loop spans 14 amino acids. Germline V gene lookup returns CDR1 LGHDT and CDR2 YNNKEL (reference sequence). The CDR3 DNA is TGTGCCAGCAGCCAACTGGACGTACCAGATACGCAGTATTTT. Translated, it gives CASSQLDVPDTQYF.

Only a few counts were recorded for this clonotype. The chain joins TRBV24-1 to TRBJ2-7; 7 bases align to TRBD2. The CDR3 runs 17 residues. Germline V gives CDR1 KGHDR, CDR2 SFDVKD. V shed 1 base, J shed 2 bases, and the junction held 10 bases outside the gene matches. Here the CDR3 DNA reads TGTGCCACCAGTGATTTATATCGGCGGGAGCTCCCCTACGAGCAGTACGTC. It encodes CATSDLYRRELPYEQYV.

The rearrangement uses TRBV3-1 and TRBJ2-3; TRBD2 matches at 9 bases. Trimming at V came to 6 bases and at J to 0 bases, leaving 7 bases not matched to a gene. Germline CDR1 LGHDT, CDR2 YNNKEL (reference sequence). The CDR3 has 16 residues. CDR3 in amino acids: CASSRNLAGSTDTQYF. DNA for the CDR3: TGTGCCAGCAGTCGAAACCTAGCGGGGAGCACAGATACGCAGTATTTT.

This clonotype has just a few counts. The junction and the germline gene differ at one end; a read error may be behind it. The rearrangement uses TRBV11-2 and TRBJ2-7; tentative D call: TRBD2 (5 bases). Germline V lookup: CDR1 SGHAT, CDR2 FQNNGV. This CDR3 spans 14 amino acids. DNA of the CDR3: TGTGCCAGCAGCTTAGTCCCTAGCTCCGACGAGCAGTACTTC. Translated: CASSLVPSSDEQYF. Looking up the rest from reference TRBV11-2 and TRBJ2-7 gives the full variable domain: EAGVAQSPRYKIIEKRQSVAFWCNPISGHATLYWYQQILGQGPKLLIQFQNNGVVDDSQLPKDRFSAERLKGVDSTLKIQPAKLEDSAVYLCASSLVPSSDEQYFGPGTRLTVT.

This clonotype has just a few counts. The gene calls are TRBV20-1 and TRBJ2-5; either TRBD1 or TRBD2 may fit D (6 bases each). CDR1 and CDR2 (germline): DFQATT, SNEGSKA (reference sequence). The CDR3 runs 14 residues. The germline V and J ends were trimmed by 0 bases and 4 bases, with 12 bases remaining between them. The CDR3 nucleotides read TGCAGTGCTAGAGATCCCAGGGGAGGAGAGACCCAGTACTTC. This gives the protein CSARDPRGGETQYF.

This clonotype is a singleton in its sample. The CDR3 DNA reads as TGTGCCAGCAGCTTCTTAAGCGGGCTAAGCTCCTACAATGAGCAGTTCTTC. It specifies CASSFLSGLSSYNEQFF. This rearrangement joins TRBV7-9 to TRBJ2-1; perhaps TRBD2 as D (6 bases). Germline loops: CDR1 SEHNR, CDR2 FQNEAQ (reference sequence). The length of the CDR3 is 17 residues. The V end was cut by 3 bases, the J end by 0 bases, with 15 bases between.

The genes are TRBV9 and TRBJ1-5, with a tentative D call TRBD1 (5 bases). V gave up 0 bases and J gave up 4 bases, with 11 bases separating them. CDR1 is SGDLS, CDR2 YYNGEE, per germline. The CDR3 length is 15 residues. In nucleotides, the CDR3 is TGTGCCAGCAGCGTAGGGGGGGGTAGAAATCAGCCCCAGCATTTT. Translation gives CASSVGGGRNQPQHF.

This chain's CDR3 is CSARDNRGSSGKETQYF. The CDR3 bases are TGCAGTGCTAGAGACAACCGGGGGAGTAGCGGTAAAGAGACCCAGTACTTC. The chain combines TRBV20-1 with TRBJ2-5; a possible D gene is TRBD2 (6 bases). CDR1 and CDR2 (germline): DFQATT, SNEGSKA (reference sequence). V lost 0 bases and J 3 bases, leaving 20 bases between the germline ends. This CDR3 region has 17 residues.

This clonotype has at least ten counts. The genes are TRBV12-3 or TRBV12-4 and TRBJ1-2, with TRBD1 as a possible D gene (6 bases). Trimming stripped 2 bases from V and 2 bases from J, with 15 bases between. CDR3 length: 16 amino acids. The CDR3: CASSLRTDQFNYGYTF. The CDR3 bases are TGTGCCAGCAGTTTAAGGACAGATCAGTTCAACTATGGCTACACCTTC.

The V call is TRBV27, the J call TRBJ2-3; 9 bases fit TRBD2. The CDR3 is 17 amino acids. CDR1 is MNHEY, CDR2 SMNVEV, per germline (reference sequence). The V gene end was trimmed by 3 bases and the J gene end by 4 bases; junction bases not matched to a gene: 11. The CDR3 DNA follows: TGTGCCAGCAGTTTCGAGGCTAGCGGGGTCTGGGCAGATACGCAGTATTTT. This encodes CASSFEASGVWADTQYF.

This clonotype was detected a few times. The chain recombines TRBV11-2 with TRBJ1-1; the D gene is possibly TRBD1 (5 bases). Germline loops: CDR1 SGHAT, CDR2 FQNNGV. This CDR3 is 13 amino acids long. Trimming removed 3 bases from V and 5 bases from J, with 10 bases in between. CDR3: CASSFLGRTEAFF. DNA of the CDR3: TGTGCCAGCAGCTTTCTGGGACGGACTGAAGCTTTCTTT.

The sample holds a few counts of this clonotype. The rearrangement joins TRBV12-3 or TRBV12-4 to TRBJ2-1; tentatively, D is TRBD2 (5 bases). The CDR3 loop spans 14 amino acids. Trimming cost V 6 bases and J 1 base, with 10 bases left between them. CDR3 coding DNA: TGTGCCAGCAGAGGGAGTCGGTCCTACAATGAGCAGTTCTTC. Translated, it gives CASRGSRSYNEQFF.

The chain recombines TRBV7-9 with TRBJ2-7, with D possibly TRBD2 on 6 matching bases. Per germline, CDR1 SEHNR and CDR2 FQNEAQ (reference sequence). The CDR3 is 15 residues long. Deletions cut 1 base from V and 7 bases from J, with 17 bases between. The CDR3 sequence: CASSLGYTLRGEQYF. The CDR3 nucleotides are TGTGCCAGCAGCTTAGGGTACACGCTTCGGGGGGAGCAGTACTTC.

The chain recombines TRBV6-1 with TRBJ2-3, with D perhaps being TRBD1 or TRBD2 (6 bases each). The ends were cut back, 7 bases at V and 2 bases at J, with 13 bases in the middle. Per germline, CDR1 MNHNS and CDR2 SASEGT. The CDR3 is made up of 14 amino acids. The CDR3 region is CASTGGGPTDTQYF. CDR3 DNA sequence: TGTGCCAGCACCGGAGGGGGTCCCACAGATACGCAGTATTTT.

The J gene is TRBJ2-2, the V gene TRBV10-1, with 7 bases matching TRBD2. J lost 4 bases, V lost 0 bases, and 2 bases had no gene match. CDR3 length equals 15 residues. Germline V gives CDR1 WNHNN, CDR2 SYGVQD (reference sequence). CDR3 coding DNA: TGCGCCAGCAGTGAGTCGGGGAGGGCCACCGGGGAGCTGTTTTTT. It is translated as CASSESGRATGELFF.